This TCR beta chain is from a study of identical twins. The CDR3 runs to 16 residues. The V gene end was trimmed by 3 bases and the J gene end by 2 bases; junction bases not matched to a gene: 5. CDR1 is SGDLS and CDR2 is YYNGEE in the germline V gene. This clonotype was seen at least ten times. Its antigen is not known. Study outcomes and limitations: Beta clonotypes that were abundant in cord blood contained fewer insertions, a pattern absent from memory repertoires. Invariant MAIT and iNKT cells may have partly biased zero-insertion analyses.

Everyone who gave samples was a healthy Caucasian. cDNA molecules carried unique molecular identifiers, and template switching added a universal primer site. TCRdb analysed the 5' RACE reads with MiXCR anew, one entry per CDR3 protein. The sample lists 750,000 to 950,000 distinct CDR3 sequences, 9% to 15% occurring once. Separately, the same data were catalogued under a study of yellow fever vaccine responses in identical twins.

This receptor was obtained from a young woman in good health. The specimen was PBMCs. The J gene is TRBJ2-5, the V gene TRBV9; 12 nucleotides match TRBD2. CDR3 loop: CASSGTSGIPQETQYF. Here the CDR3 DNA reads TGTGCCAGCAGCGGGACTAGCGGGATCCCGCAAGAGACCCAGTACTTC.